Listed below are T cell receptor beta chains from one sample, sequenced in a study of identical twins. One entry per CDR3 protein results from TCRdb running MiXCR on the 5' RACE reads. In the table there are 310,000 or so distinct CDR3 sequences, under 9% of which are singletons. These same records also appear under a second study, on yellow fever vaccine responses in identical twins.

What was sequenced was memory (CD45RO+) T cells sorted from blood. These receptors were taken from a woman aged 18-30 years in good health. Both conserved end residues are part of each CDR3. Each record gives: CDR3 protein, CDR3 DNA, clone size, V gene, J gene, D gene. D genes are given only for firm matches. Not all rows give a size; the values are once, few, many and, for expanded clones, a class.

CDR3aa: CASSRDSINTGELFF; CDR3nt: TGTGCCAGCAGTCGGGACTCGATTAACACCGGGGAGCTGTTTTTT; abundance: many; v_gene: TRBV6-1; j_gene: TRBJ2-2; d_gene: .
CDR3aa: CASSEQAGANVLTF; CDR3nt: TGTGCCAGCAGTGAACAGGCTGGGGCCAACGTCCTGACTTTC; abundance: few; v_gene: TRBV2; j_gene: TRBJ2-6; d_gene: .
CDR3aa: CSAFKGEGNTIYF; CDR3nt: TGCAGTGCTTTTAAGGGTGAAGGAAACACCATATATTTT; abundance: many; v_gene: TRBV20-1; j_gene: TRBJ1-3; d_gene: .
CDR3aa: CATSRDGRETYGYTF; CDR3nt: TGTGCCACCAGCAGAGATGGGCGGGAGACCTATGGCTACACCTTC; abundance: .; v_gene: TRBV15; j_gene: TRBJ1-2; d_gene: .
CDR3aa: CASSLGDRNTGELFF; CDR3nt: TGTGCCAGCAGTTTAGGGGACAGAAACACCGGGGAGCTGTTTTTT; abundance: many; v_gene: TRBV12-3/TRBV12-4; j_gene: TRBJ2-2; d_gene: TRBD1
CDR3aa: CSAELGAPPDTQYF; CDR3nt: TGCAGTGCTGAGCTCGGGGCCCCCCCAGATACGCAGTATTTT; abundance: few; v_gene: TRBV20-1; j_gene: TRBJ2-3; d_gene: .
CDR3aa: CATSRGGTGVYEQYF; CDR3nt: TGTGCCACCAGCAGAGGCGGGACAGGAGTTTACGAGCAGTACTTC; abundance: many; v_gene: TRBV15; j_gene: TRBJ2-7; d_gene: TRBD1
CDR3aa: CASSGRIAGDTDTQYF; CDR3nt: TGTGCCAGCAGCGGTCGCATAGCGGGAGACACAGATACGCAGTATTTT; abundance: few; v_gene: TRBV9; j_gene: TRBJ2-3; d_gene: TRBD2
CDR3aa: CASSPNPGTTNTEAFF; CDR3nt: TGTGCCAGCTCACCTAATCCCGGGACAACGAACACTGAAGCTTTCTTT; abundance: .; v_gene: TRBV18; j_gene: TRBJ1-1; d_gene: .
CDR3aa: CSAPAGGRSPLHF; CDR3nt: TGCAGTGCCCCCGCCGGGGGTAGATCACCCCTCCACTTT; abundance: few; v_gene: TRBV20-1; j_gene: TRBJ1-6; d_gene: .
CDR3aa: CASSLWTSGRARNIQYF; CDR3nt: TGTGCCAGCAGCTTATGGACTAGCGGGAGGGCCAGGAACATTCAGTACTTC; abundance: many; v_gene: TRBV7-9; j_gene: TRBJ2-4; d_gene: TRBD2
CDR3aa: CASGASWESEQYF; CDR3nt: TGTGCCAGCGGGGCTAGCTGGGAAAGCGAGCAGTACTTC; abundance: many; v_gene: TRBV27; j_gene: TRBJ2-7; d_gene: .
CDR3aa: CATSRELASSYNEQFF; CDR3nt: TGTGCCACCAGCAGAGAACTCGCAAGCTCCTACAATGAGCAGTTCTTC; abundance: few; v_gene: TRBV15; j_gene: TRBJ2-1; d_gene: .
CDR3aa: CASSESTLTGLSGAFF; CDR3nt: TGTGCCAGCAGTGAATCGACCCTGACAGGCCTCTCGGGAGCTTTCTTT; abundance: many; v_gene: TRBV25-1; j_gene: TRBJ1-1; d_gene: .
CDR3aa: CASSAGSGQGAFSRNTEAFF; CDR3nt: TGTGCCAGCAGCGCTGGAAGCGGACAGGGGGCCTTCTCTAGGAACACTGAAGCTTTCTTT; abundance: many; v_gene: TRBV9; j_gene: TRBJ1-1; d_gene: TRBD1
CDR3aa: CASSFGTEGNTIYF; CDR3nt: TGTGCCAGCAGCTTCGGGACGGAGGGAAACACCATATATTTT; abundance: many; v_gene: TRBV3-1; j_gene: TRBJ1-3; d_gene: .
CDR3aa: CASSLYADTQYF; CDR3nt: TGTGCCAGCAGTCTGTACGCAGATACGCAGTATTTT; abundance: .; v_gene: TRBV2; j_gene: TRBJ2-3; d_gene: .
CDR3aa: CSVAGTGGRNIQYF; CDR3nt: TGCAGCGTAGCTGGGACAGGGGGTAGGAACATTCAGTACTTC; abundance: few; v_gene: TRBV29-1; j_gene: TRBJ2-4; d_gene: TRBD1
CDR3aa: CASSFRTSGSNEQFF; CDR3nt: TGTGCCAGCAGCTTCCGGACTAGCGGGAGTAATGAGCAGTTCTTC; abundance: few; v_gene: TRBV11-2; j_gene: TRBJ2-1; d_gene: TRBD2
CDR3aa: CASSLDSAANTEAFF; CDR3nt: TGCGCCAGCAGCTTGGATAGCGCCGCGAACACTGAAGCTTTCTTT; abundance: many; v_gene: TRBV5-1; j_gene: TRBJ1-1; d_gene: .
CDR3aa: CASQSVAGGTQYF; CDR3nt: TGCGCCAGCCAGTCGGTAGCGGGAGGTACGCAGTATTTT; abundance: .; v_gene: TRBV10-1; j_gene: TRBJ2-3; d_gene: TRBD2
CDR3aa: CASSLSGASGNTIYF; CDR3nt: TGTGCCAGCAGTCTTTCCGGAGCCTCTGGAAACACCATATATTTT; abundance: many; v_gene: TRBV12-3/TRBV12-4; j_gene: TRBJ1-3; d_gene: .
CDR3aa: CASSVERDYHNEQFF; CDR3nt: TGTGCCAGCAGCGTAGAGCGGGACTACCACAATGAGCAGTTCTTC; abundance: .; v_gene: TRBV9; j_gene: TRBJ2-1; d_gene: TRBD2
CDR3aa: CASSPRGGVNTEAFF; CDR3nt: TGTGCCAGCAGCCCCAGGGGAGGAGTGAACACTGAAGCTTTCTTT; abundance: .; v_gene: TRBV7-9; j_gene: TRBJ1-1; d_gene: .
CDR3aa: CASSQDGRVDGYTF; CDR3nt: TGTGCCAGCAGCCAAGATGGCAGGGTGGATGGCTACACCTTC; abundance: few; v_gene: TRBV4-2; j_gene: TRBJ1-2; d_gene: .
CDR3aa: CASRHGQSSTEAFF; CDR3nt: TGTGCCAGCAGGCACGGACAGTCGAGCACTGAAGCTTTCTTT; abundance: few; v_gene: TRBV6-1; j_gene: TRBJ1-1; d_gene: .
CDR3aa: CSALEGGITEAFF; CDR3nt: TGCAGTGCTCTTGAGGGGGGCATCACTGAAGCTTTCTTT; abundance: many; v_gene: TRBV20-1; j_gene: TRBJ1-1; d_gene: .
CDR3aa: CSAPLPGRSYNEQFF; CDR3nt: TGCAGTGCTCCTCTCCCCGGGAGATCCTACAATGAGCAGTTCTTC; abundance: .; v_gene: TRBV20-1; j_gene: TRBJ2-1; d_gene: .
CDR3aa: CASSPAARGRTDTQYF; CDR3nt: TGTGCCAGCAGCCCCGCCGCCAGGGGTCGAACAGATACGCAGTATTTT; abundance: .; v_gene: TRBV11-2; j_gene: TRBJ2-3; d_gene: .
CDR3aa: CSARGRDWTSGDYNEQFF; CDR3nt: TGCAGTGCTAGAGGGAGGGATTGGACTAGCGGGGATTACAATGAGCAGTTCTTC; abundance: few; v_gene: TRBV20-1; j_gene: TRBJ2-1; d_gene: TRBD2
CDR3aa: CASSYPDNEQYF; CDR3nt: TGTGCCAGCAGTTACCCTGACAATGAGCAGTACTTC; abundance: .; v_gene: TRBV6-2/TRBV6-3; j_gene: TRBJ2-7; d_gene: .
CDR3aa: CASSYGLAGANEQFF; CDR3nt: TGTGCCAGCAGCTACGGACTAGCGGGAGCCAATGAGCAGTTCTTC; abundance: many; v_gene: TRBV7-6; j_gene: TRBJ2-1; d_gene: TRBD2
CDR3aa: CASSFTSNQPQHF; CDR3nt: TGTGCCAGCAGTTTCACCAGCAATCAGCCCCAGCATTTT; abundance: few; v_gene: TRBV6-5; j_gene: TRBJ1-5; d_gene: .
CDR3aa: CASRKGPLGFQETQYF; CDR3nt: TGTGCCAGCAGGAAAGGGCCGCTCGGGTTCCAAGAGACCCAGTACTTC; abundance: few; v_gene: TRBV7-9; j_gene: TRBJ2-5; d_gene: .
CDR3aa: CASSIGQGADTQYF; CDR3nt: TGTGCCAGTAGTATTGGGCAAGGGGCAGATACGCAGTATTTT; abundance: .; v_gene: TRBV19; j_gene: TRBJ2-3; d_gene: .
CDR3aa: CASSLRNYWRDTEAFF; CDR3nt: TGTGCCAGCAGCCTAAGAAACTATTGGCGGGACACTGAAGCTTTCTTT; abundance: few; v_gene: TRBV12-3/TRBV12-4; j_gene: TRBJ1-1; d_gene: .
CDR3aa: CASSNRRTSYNEQFF; CDR3nt: TGTGCCAGCAGCAACCGACGCACATCCTACAATGAGCAGTTCTTC; abundance: many; v_gene: TRBV21-1; j_gene: TRBJ2-1; d_gene: .
CDR3aa: CASSQGLGTGGFETQYF; CDR3nt: TGTGCCAGCAGCCAGGGCCTTGGGACAGGGGGCTTTGAGACCCAGTACTTC; abundance: many; v_gene: TRBV14; j_gene: TRBJ2-5; d_gene: TRBD1
CDR3aa: CASSLRGTGMVETQYF; CDR3nt: TGTGCCAGCAGCTTAAGGGGAACAGGAATGGTGGAGACCCAGTACTTC; abundance: many; v_gene: TRBV7-6; j_gene: TRBJ2-5; d_gene: .
CDR3aa: CASSWDRTYGYTF; CDR3nt: TGTGCCAGCAGTTGGGACAGGACCTATGGCTACACCTTC; abundance: .; v_gene: TRBV12-3/TRBV12-4; j_gene: TRBJ1-2; d_gene: TRBD1
CDR3aa: CASSLSGGTIEQYF; CDR3nt: TGTGCCAGCAGTTTATCGGGGGGGACTATCGAGCAGTACTTC; abundance: .; v_gene: TRBV28; j_gene: TRBJ2-7; d_gene: TRBD2
CDR3aa: CASSNSGGTDTQYF; CDR3nt: TGTGCCAGCAGCAATAGCGGGGGAACAGATACGCAGTATTTT; abundance: .; v_gene: TRBV9; j_gene: TRBJ2-3; d_gene: TRBD2
CDR3aa: CASSYQGQSNTEAFF; CDR3nt: TGTGCCAGCAGTTACCAGGGACAGTCGAACACTGAAGCTTTCTTT; abundance: few; v_gene: TRBV6-5; j_gene: TRBJ1-1; d_gene: TRBD1
CDR3aa: CASSFYSYNEQFF; CDR3nt: TGCGCCAGCAGCTTCTACTCCTACAATGAGCAGTTCTTC; abundance: many; v_gene: TRBV5-1; j_gene: TRBJ2-1; d_gene: .
CDR3aa: CASSQDGRSDSYNEQFF; CDR3nt: TGTGCCAGCAGCCAAGATGGTAGGTCCGACTCCTACAATGAGCAGTTCTTC; abundance: many; v_gene: TRBV3-1; j_gene: TRBJ2-1; d_gene: .
CDR3aa: CASSSGLPLEETQYF; CDR3nt: TGTGCCAGCAGCTCGGGACTCCCCCTTGAAGAGACCCAGTACTTC; abundance: many; v_gene: TRBV13; j_gene: TRBJ2-5; d_gene: .
CDR3aa: CASSHPPGGGAYEQYF; CDR3nt: TGTGCCAGCAGTCACCCCCCGGGTGGGGGAGCTTACGAGCAGTACTTC; abundance: many; v_gene: TRBV6-5; j_gene: TRBJ2-7; d_gene: .
CDR3aa: CSARESGGVNTGEQFF; CDR3nt: TGCAGTGCTAGAGAAAGCGGGGGGGTCAACACCGGGGAGCAGTTTTTT; abundance: once; v_gene: TRBV20-1; j_gene: TRBJ2-2; d_gene: TRBD2
CDR3aa: CSAQKAGGPFKRPF; CDR3nt: TGCAGTGCTCAAAAAGCGGGGGGGCCATTCAAACGGCCCTTC; abundance: .; v_gene: TRBV20-1; j_gene: TRBJ2-1; d_gene: TRBD2
CDR3aa: CASSSPGTSGREQYF; CDR3nt: TGTGCCAGCAGTTCGCCCGGGACTAGCGGACGCGAGCAGTACTTC; abundance: .; v_gene: TRBV28; j_gene: TRBJ2-7; d_gene: TRBD2
CDR3aa: CASSAGGGSYF; CDR3nt: TGCGCCAGCAGCGCCGGAGGGGGGAGCTACTTC; abundance: few; v_gene: TRBV5-1; j_gene: TRBJ2-1; d_gene: .
CDR3aa: CASRTGTLYEQYF; CDR3nt: TGTGCCAGCAGAACCGGGACCTTATACGAGCAGTACTTC; abundance: .; v_gene: TRBV28; j_gene: TRBJ2-7; d_gene: .
CDR3aa: CASRDSGGSYNEQFF; CDR3nt: TGTGCCAGCAGAGATAGCGGGGGGTCCTACAATGAGCAGTTCTTC; abundance: .; v_gene: TRBV2; j_gene: TRBJ2-1; d_gene: TRBD2
CDR3aa: CASSLPSGTGELFF; CDR3nt: TGTGCCAGCAGCTTGCCCTCGGGCACCGGGGAGCTGTTTTTT; abundance: .; v_gene: TRBV5-6; j_gene: TRBJ2-2; d_gene: .
CDR3aa: CASSPRDWNTGELFF; CDR3nt: TGTGCCAGCAGTCCCCGGGACTGGAACACCGGGGAGCTGTTTTTT; abundance: .; v_gene: TRBV6-2/TRBV6-3; j_gene: TRBJ2-2; d_gene: .
CDR3aa: CAISERGGTSENEETQYF; CDR3nt: TGTGCCATCAGTGAGAGGGGGGGGACTAGCGAAAACGAAGAGACCCAGTACTTC; abundance: many; v_gene: TRBV10-3; j_gene: TRBJ2-5; d_gene: TRBD2
CDR3aa: CSAGRLAGGSSGANVLTF; CDR3nt: TGCAGTGCTGGACGACTAGCGGGGGGCAGCTCTGGGGCCAACGTCCTGACTTTC; abundance: many; v_gene: TRBV20-1; j_gene: TRBJ2-6; d_gene: TRBD2